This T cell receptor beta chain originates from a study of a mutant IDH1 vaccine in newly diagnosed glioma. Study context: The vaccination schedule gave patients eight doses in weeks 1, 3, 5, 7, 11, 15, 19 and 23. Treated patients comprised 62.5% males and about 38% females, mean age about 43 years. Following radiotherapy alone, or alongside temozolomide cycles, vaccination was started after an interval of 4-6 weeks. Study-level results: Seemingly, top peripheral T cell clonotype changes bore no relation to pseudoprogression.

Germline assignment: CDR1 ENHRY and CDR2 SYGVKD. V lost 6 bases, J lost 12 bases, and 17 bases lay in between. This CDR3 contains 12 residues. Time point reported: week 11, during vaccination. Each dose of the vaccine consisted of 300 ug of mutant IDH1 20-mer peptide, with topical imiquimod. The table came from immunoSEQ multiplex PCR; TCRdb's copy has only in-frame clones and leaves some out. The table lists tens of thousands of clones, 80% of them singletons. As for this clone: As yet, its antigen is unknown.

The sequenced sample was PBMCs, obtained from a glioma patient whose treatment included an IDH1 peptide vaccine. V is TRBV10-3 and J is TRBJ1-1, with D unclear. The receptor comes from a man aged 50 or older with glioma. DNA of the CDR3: TGTGCCATCAGGGACGGCACCCTGGGAACTTTCTTT. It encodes CAIRDGTLGTFF.